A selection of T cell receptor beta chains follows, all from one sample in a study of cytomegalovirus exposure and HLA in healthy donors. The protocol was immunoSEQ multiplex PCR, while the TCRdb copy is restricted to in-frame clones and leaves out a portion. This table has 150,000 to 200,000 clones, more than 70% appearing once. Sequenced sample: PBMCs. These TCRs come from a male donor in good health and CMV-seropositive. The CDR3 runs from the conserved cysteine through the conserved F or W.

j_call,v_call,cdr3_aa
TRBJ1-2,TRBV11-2,CASSLGRQGRIYGYTF
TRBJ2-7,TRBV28,CASRELPYEQYF
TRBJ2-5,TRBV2,CASSGQGQGSEYF
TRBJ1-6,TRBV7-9,CASSDRGSNSPLHF
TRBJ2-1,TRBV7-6,CASSREDSSYNEQFF
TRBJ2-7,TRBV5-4,CASSPKGAATYEQYF
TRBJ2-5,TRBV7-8,CASGGKRYPETQYF
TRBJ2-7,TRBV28,CASTPGRRARGGYEQYF
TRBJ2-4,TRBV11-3,CAARQGLVYLAKNIQYF
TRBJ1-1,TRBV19,CASSPRREWVTEAFF
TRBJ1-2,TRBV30,CAWIQGAWGYTF
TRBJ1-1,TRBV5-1,CASSLRASRQGNTEAFF
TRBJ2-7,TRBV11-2,CASSLVSGTSGSYEQYF
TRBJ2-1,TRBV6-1,CAIAASQFRNEQFF
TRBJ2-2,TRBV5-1,CASSVGQGYTGELFF
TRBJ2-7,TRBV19,CASSIDLRAKGYEQYF
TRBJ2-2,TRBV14,CASSQSWNTGELFF
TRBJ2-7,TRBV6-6,CASSPAAYEQYF
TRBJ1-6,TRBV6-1,CASSGDRKSSYNSPLHF
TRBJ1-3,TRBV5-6,CASSPATGSGNTIYF
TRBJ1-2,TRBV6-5,CASSPDSSYGYTF
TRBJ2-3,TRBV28,CASSRVAGDSRTQYF
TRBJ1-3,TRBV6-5,CASSYGQGSGNTIYF
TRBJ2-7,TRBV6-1,CASSEAGPSTTRREQYF
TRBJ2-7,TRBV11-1,CASSPQDPYEQYF
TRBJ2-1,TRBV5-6,CASSAGQGFTYNEQFF
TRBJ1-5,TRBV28,CASKKTGYSNQPQHF
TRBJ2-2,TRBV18,CASSPSTGATGELFF
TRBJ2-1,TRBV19,CASSIRREFHNEQFF